This entry lists 28 T cell receptor beta chains sequenced from one sample in a study of T cell changes during pregnancy in multiple sclerosis. Sequencing used immunoSEQ multiplex PCR; TCRdb keeps in-frame clones, though not all of them. The sample gives tens of thousands of clones, approximately 91% of which show up once; approximately 0.62% is in the top ten. The sequenced sample was CD4+ T cells from peripheral blood mononuclear cells, obtained in the first trimester of pregnancy. The source of these receptors is a female donor with multiple sclerosis, enrolled in a pregnancy study.

This chain uses TRBV30 with TRBJ2-7, with TRBD1 matching 9 bases. Per the germline V gene, CDR1 is GTSNPN and CDR2 is SVGIG (reference sequence). The CDR3 sequence is 12 residues long. V shed 7 bases and J 2 bases; nucleotides not matched to a gene: 3. DNA for the CDR3: TGTGCCTTCCGGGACAGGGCCTACGAGCAGTACTTC. Translating gives CAFRDRAYEQYF.

The chain uses TRBV7-3 and TRBJ2-3, with 13 bases matching TRBD2. The CDR3 loop spans 18 amino acids. CDR1 SGHTA and CDR2 FQGTGA come from the germline V gene. Trimming took 4 bases from V and 2 from J; bases not matched to a gene: 9. The CDR3 region is CASSSLTGTSGVTDTQYF. The CDR3 DNA is TGTGCCAGCAGCTCTTTAACCGGGACTAGCGGGGTCACAGATACGCAGTATTTT.

This clone was observed a few times. The rearrangement links TRBV6-5 to TRBJ2-3; 8 nucleotides match TRBD2. Per germline, CDR1 MNHEY and CDR2 SVGAGI. The junction had 6 bases not matched to a gene; V was cut back by 6 bases and J by 1 base. The CDR3 sequence is 15 residues long. CDR3 region: CASSPTSVGTDTQYF. In DNA, the CDR3 is TGTGCCAGCAGCCCGACTAGCGTAGGCACAGATACGCAGTATTTT.

This sequence joins TRBV2 and TRBJ1-1; D is uncertain. V was trimmed by 6 bases and J by 3 bases, leaving 20 bases between them. Germline values: CDR1 SNHLY, CDR2 FYNNEI. The CDR3 runs to 16 residues. The DNA of the CDR3 is TGTGCCAGCAGAAATCCGACTCGGATCCCGGACACTGAAGCTTTCTTT. Its protein is CASRNPTRIPDTEAFF.

The chain joins TRBV18 to TRBJ1-1; weak D call: TRBD1 (6 bases). The V end was cut by 4 bases, the J end by 2 bases, with 11 bases between. Looked up from germline, CDR1 is KGHSH and CDR2 is LQKENI. The length of the CDR3 is 14 residues. CDR3 sequence: CASSRDTSNTEAFF. The CDR3 DNA reads as TGTGCCAGCTCACGGGACACTTCAAACACTGAAGCTTTCTTT. Supplemented by reference TRBV18 and TRBJ1-1, the full variable domain reads NAGVMQNPRHLVRRRGQEARLRCSPMKGHSHVYWYRQLPEEGLKFMVYLQKENIIDESGMPKERFSAEFPKEGPSILRIQQVVRGDSAAYFCASSRDTSNTEAFFGQGTRLTVV.

V is TRBV5-1 and J is TRBJ2-7; no clear D. The CDR3 is 14 amino acids. Germline values: CDR1 SGHRS, CDR2 YFSETQ. The V and J ends lost 0 bases and 2 bases respectively, with 9 bases between them. The CDR3 reads CASSLVAYTYEQYF. CDR3 in DNA: TGCGCCAGCAGCTTGGTTGCATACACCTACGAGCAGTACTTC.

The CDR3 sequence is CASRPGQVGEKLFF. CDR3 bases: TGTGCCAGCAGACCGGGACAGGTCGGTGAAAAACTGTTTTTT. V is TRBV2 and J is TRBJ1-4, with 8 bases aligning to TRBD1. In germline, CDR1 is SNHLY, CDR2 FYNNEI. V dropped 6 bases and J dropped 7; count of bases not matched to a gene: 7. The CDR3 loop spans 14 amino acids.

This rearrangement joins TRBV30 to TRBJ1-2; 9 bases fit TRBD1. Germline V gives CDR1 GTSNPN, CDR2 SVGIG (reference sequence). Trimming at V came to 3 bases and at J to 8 bases, leaving 7 bases not matched to a gene. The CDR3 has 13 amino acids. CDR3 in amino acids: CAWRGTGTRGYTF. The CDR3 coding sequence is TGTGCCTGGAGAGGGACAGGGACGCGAGGCTACACCTTC. Based on the CDR3 plus reference TRBV30 and TRBJ1-2, the full variable domain is SQTIHQWPATLVQPVGSPLSLECTVEGTSNPNLYWYRQAAGRGLQLLFYSVGIGQISSEVPQNLSASRPQDRQFILSSKKLLLSDSGFYLCAWRGTGTRGYTFGSGTRLTVV.

The chain links TRBV5-5 to TRBJ2-1; no clear D. From germline, CDR1 is SGHKS and CDR2 YYEKEE (reference sequence). CDR3 length: 15 amino acids. The germline V and J ends were trimmed by 2 bases and 2 bases, with 11 bases remaining between them. The CDR3 reads CASSFRLATYNEQFF. As DNA, the CDR3 is TGTGCCAGCAGCTTTCGACTGGCGACCTACAATGAGCAGTTCTTC.

The chain employs TRBV5-4 and TRBJ2-3, with 7 bases lining up with TRBD2. The CDR3 has 14 amino acids. Trimming cost V 4 bases and J 3 bases; bases outside gene matches: 5. CDR1 is SGHNT, CDR2 YYREEE, per germline (reference sequence). CDR3 protein: CASSPAGITDTQYF. The CDR3 DNA reads as TGTGCCAGCAGCCCAGCGGGAATAACAGATACGCAGTATTTT.

The V gene is TRBV18, the J gene TRBJ1-1; a possible D gene is TRBD1 (6 bases). CDR1 and CDR2 from the germline V gene are KGHSH and LQKENI. V dropped 3 bases and J dropped 2 bases, with 13 bases sitting between them. This CDR3 is built from 15 residues. The CDR3 region is CASSPPQGSNTEAFF. As DNA, the CDR3 is TGTGCCAGCTCACCCCCACAGGGTTCAAACACTGAAGCTTTCTTT.

The rearrangement joins TRBV18 to TRBJ2-7; D is possibly TRBD2 (6 bases). The CDR3 sequence is 14 residues long. The V gene lost 3 bases and the J gene lost 4 bases, with 13 bases spanning the gap. Germline-derived CDR1 and CDR2 are KGHSH and LQKENI. In nucleotides, the CDR3 is TGTGCCAGCTCACCCGACCCTAGCGTGTACGAGCAGTACTTC. This codes for CASSPDPSVYEQYF. The whole variable domain, filled in from reference TRBV18 and TRBJ2-7, reads NAGVMQNPRHLVRRRGQEARLRCSPMKGHSHVYWYRQLPEEGLKFMVYLQKENIIDESGMPKERFSAEFPKEGPSILRIQQVVRGDSAAYFCASSPDPSVYEQYFGPGTRLTVT.

This clone has just one count. The chain employs TRBV18 and TRBJ2-2; D uncertain. Germline V lookup: CDR1 KGHSH, CDR2 LQKENI. V was clipped by 5 bases and J by 3 bases, with 4 bases between them. This CDR3 is built from 12 residues. Here the CDR3 DNA reads TGTGCCAGCTCAATAGACACCGGGGAGCTGTTTTTT. This encodes CASSIDTGELFF.

V gene TRBV6-1 combines with J gene TRBJ2-1, with 9 bases that match TRBD1. The germline CDR1 and CDR2 sequences are MNHNS and SASEGT. The V gene end was trimmed by 3 bases and the J gene end by 6 bases; junction bases not matched to a gene: 9. The CDR3 length is 16 residues. CDR3 nucleotide sequence: TGTGCCAGCAGTGACCCGGGACAGGGAGACGGCAATGAGCAGTTCTTC. This gives the protein CASSDPGQGDGNEQFF.

This clone was observed a single time. V usage is TRBV23-1 and J usage is TRBJ1-4; 8 bases are a match to TRBD1. TRBV23-1 is known as an ORF, though its function is uncertain. The J segment lost 8 bases and the V segment lost 3 bases, leaving 11 bases of the junction unmatched. The CDR3 runs 16 residues. The DNA of the CDR3 is TGCGCCAGCAGTCACGCACCGACAGGGGTTAGCGAAAAACTGTTTTTT. It yields the protein CASSHAPTGVSEKLFF.

The chain links TRBV7-9 to TRBJ1-4, with 9 bases matching TRBD1. This CDR3 has 15 residues. From germline, CDR1 is SEHNR and CDR2 FQNEAQ (reference sequence). After removal of 3 bases from V and 8 bases from J, the junction contained 7 bases not matched to a gene. CDR3 in DNA: TGTGCCAGCAGCTTTAAGGGACAGGGTCCCGAAAAACTGTTTTTT. Translated, it gives CASSFKGQGPEKLFF.

The chain is built from TRBV15 and TRBJ1-2; possibly TRBD1 for D (6 bases). Germline assignment: CDR1 LNHNV and CDR2 YYDKDF (reference sequence). V was clipped by 5 bases and J by 6 bases, with 13 bases between them. The CDR3 extends over 13 amino acids. DNA for the CDR3: TGTGCCACCAGCCTTACAGGGTACCATGGCTACACCTTC. This sequence encodes CATSLTGYHGYTF.

The chain recombines TRBV9 with TRBJ1-4, with D tentatively TRBD1 (5 bases). This CDR3 has 16 residues. V was trimmed by 4 bases and J by 5 bases, leaving 18 bases between them. Germline lookup yields CDR1 SGDLS and CDR2 YYNGEE. The CDR3 here is CASSPRGAGGNEKLFF. The DNA of the CDR3 is TGTGCCAGCAGCCCGAGAGGGGCGGGAGGCAATGAAAAACTGTTTTTT.

This clone turned up a few times. This chain links TRBV28 with TRBJ1-2, with 8 bases aligning to TRBD1. CDR1 MDHEN and CDR2 SYDVKM come from the germline V gene. The CDR3 covers 14 residues. The trim removed 1 base at V and 6 bases at J, leaving 4 bases unmatched. The DNA of the CDR3 is TGTGCCAGCAGTTTATCAGGGGGCGCGGATGGCTACACCTTC. This sequence encodes CASSLSGGADGYTF.

The chain recombines TRBV28 with TRBJ2-5; tentative D call: TRBD1 (6 bases). V was clipped by 3 bases and J by 5 bases, with 16 bases between them. The CDR3 is made up of 15 amino acids. CDR1 and CDR2 (germline): MDHEN, SYDVKM. The CDR3 coding sequence is TGTGCCAGCAGTTTTGGGCGACAGGTTTTCGAGACCCAGTACTTC. It translates to CASSFGRQVFETQYF.

The V gene is TRBV10-3, the J gene TRBJ2-1; D gene ambiguous. The V gene lost 3 bases and the J gene lost 5 bases, with 8 bases spanning the gap. The CDR3 consists of 13 residues. Germline V lookup: CDR1 ENHRY, CDR2 SYGVKD. This CDR3 is CAISDRLDNEQFF. In nucleotides, the CDR3 is TGTGCCATCAGTGACAGGCTCGACAATGAGCAGTTCTTC.

V gene TRBV5-6 combines with J gene TRBJ2-2; D is undetermined. The CDR3 covers 13 residues. The V and J ends lost 5 bases and 8 bases respectively, with 13 bases between them. Germline CDR1 is SGHDT and CDR2 is YYEEEE. This chain's CDR3 is CASRFTPVGELFF. In DNA form, the CDR3 reads TGTGCCAGCAGATTTACCCCGGTAGGGGAGCTGTTTTTT.

Only one count was recorded for this clone. J is TRBJ1-2 and V is TRBV11-2; D is ambiguous. The CDR3 contains 13 residues. Per germline, CDR1 SGHAT and CDR2 FQNNGV. Trimming removed 2 bases at V and 5 bases at J, with 9 bases between. The CDR3: CASSLMGRYGYTF. The CDR3 coding sequence is TGTGCCAGCAGCTTAATGGGCCGATATGGCTACACCTTC.

The chain employs TRBV7-2 and TRBJ1-5; 7 bases are a match to TRBD1. Germline V gives CDR1 SGHTA, CDR2 FQGNSA. V trimming: 5 bases; J trimming: 4 bases; junction bases outside the gene matches: 11. The CDR3 has 16 amino acids. CDR3 region: CASSGTTGFSNQPQHF. The DNA of the CDR3 is TGTGCCAGCAGCGGAACGACAGGGTTCTCAAATCAGCCCCAGCATTTT. Full variable domain (missing parts from reference TRBV7-2 and TRBJ1-5): GAGVSQSPSNKVTEKGKDVELRCDPISGHTALYWYRQSLGQGLEFLIYFQGNSAPDKSGLPSDRFSAERTGGSVSTLTIQRTQQEDSAVYLCASSGTTGFSNQPQHFGDGTRLSIL.

This clone was recorded only once. The V call is TRBV6-1, the J call TRBJ2-5; 7 positions agree with TRBD1. The length of the CDR3 is 14 residues. CDR1 MNHNS and CDR2 SASEGT come from the germline V gene. V lost 4 bases, J lost 2 bases, and 4 bases stayed unmatched. The CDR3 loop reads CASSARDRQETQYF. For the CDR3, the DNA is TGTGCCAGCAGTGCTCGGGACAGACAAGAGACCCAGTACTTC.

The genes are TRBV30 and TRBJ2-5, with 7 bases identical to TRBD2. This CDR3 spans 12 amino acids. V shed 8 bases, J shed 8 bases, and the junction held 11 bases outside the gene matches. Germline V gene sequence: CDR1 GTSNPN, CDR2 SVGIG (reference sequence). CDR3 amino acids: CAGGVDGGTQYF. As DNA, the CDR3 is TGTGCCGGGGGGGTAGATGGGGGAACCCAGTACTTC.

This sequence joins TRBV7-8 and TRBJ2-1; no firm D call. This CDR3 is built from 17 residues. The germline V gene has CDR1 SGHVS and CDR2 FQNEAQ. The germline V and J ends were trimmed by 4 bases and 6 bases, with 22 bases remaining between them. CDR3 sequence reads: CASSSRARSREANEQFF. CDR3 DNA: TGTGCCAGCAGCTCCAGAGCCAGATCTCGTGAGGCCAATGAGCAGTTCTTC.

The CDR3 region is CASSQVSHSYEQYF. Here the CDR3 DNA reads TGTGCCAGCAGCCAAGTGAGTCACTCCTACGAGCAGTACTTC. This sequence joins TRBV4-2 and TRBJ2-7, with D unresolved. Trimming cost V 1 base and J 0 bases, with 7 bases left between them. The CDR3 has 14 amino acids. From germline, CDR1 is LGHNA and CDR2 YNFKEQ.